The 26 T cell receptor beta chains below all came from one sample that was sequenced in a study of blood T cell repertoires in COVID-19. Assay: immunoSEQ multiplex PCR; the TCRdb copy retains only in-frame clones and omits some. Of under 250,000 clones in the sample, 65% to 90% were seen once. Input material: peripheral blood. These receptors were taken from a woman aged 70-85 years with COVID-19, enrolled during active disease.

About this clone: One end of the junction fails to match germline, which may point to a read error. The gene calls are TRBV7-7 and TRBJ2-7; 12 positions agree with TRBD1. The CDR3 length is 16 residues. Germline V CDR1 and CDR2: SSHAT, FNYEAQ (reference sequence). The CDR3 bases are TGTGCTAGCAGCTTATCCCGGGACAGGGGGCTCGACGAGCAGTACTTC. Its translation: CASSLSRDRGLDEQYF.

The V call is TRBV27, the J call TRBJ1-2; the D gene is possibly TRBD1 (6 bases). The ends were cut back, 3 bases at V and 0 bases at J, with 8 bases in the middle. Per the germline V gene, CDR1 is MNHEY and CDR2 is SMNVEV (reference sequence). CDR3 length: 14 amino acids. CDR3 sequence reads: CASSLAGANYGYTF. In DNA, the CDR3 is TGTGCCAGCAGTTTGGCAGGGGCTAACTATGGCTACACCTTC.

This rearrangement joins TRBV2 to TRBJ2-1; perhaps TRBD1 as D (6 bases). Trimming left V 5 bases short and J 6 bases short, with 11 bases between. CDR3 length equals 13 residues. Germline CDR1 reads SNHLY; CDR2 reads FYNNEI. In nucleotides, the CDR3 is TGTGCCAGCAGTTCAGGGGCTCGCAATGAGCAGTTCTTC. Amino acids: CASSSGARNEQFF.

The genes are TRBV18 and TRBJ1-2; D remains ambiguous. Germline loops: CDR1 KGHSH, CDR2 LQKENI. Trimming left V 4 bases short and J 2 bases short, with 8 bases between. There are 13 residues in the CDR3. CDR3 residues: CASSLSGNYGYTF. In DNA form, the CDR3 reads TGTGCCAGCTCACTCTCAGGAAACTATGGCTACACCTTC.

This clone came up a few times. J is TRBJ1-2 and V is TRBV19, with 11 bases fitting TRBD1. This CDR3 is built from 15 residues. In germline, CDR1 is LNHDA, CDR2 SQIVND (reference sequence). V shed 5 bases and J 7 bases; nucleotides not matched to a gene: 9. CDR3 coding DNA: TGTGCCAGTAGTCCAGGGACAGGGGGGATGTTTGGCTACACCTTC. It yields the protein CASSPGTGGMFGYTF.

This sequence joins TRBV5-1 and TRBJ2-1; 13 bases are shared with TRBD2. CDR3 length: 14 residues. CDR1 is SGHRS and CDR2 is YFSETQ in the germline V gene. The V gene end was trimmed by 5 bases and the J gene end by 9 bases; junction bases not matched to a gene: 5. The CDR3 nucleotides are TGCGCCAGCAGTGGGACTAGCGGGACTGGTGAGCAGTTCTTC. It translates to CASSGTSGTGEQFF.

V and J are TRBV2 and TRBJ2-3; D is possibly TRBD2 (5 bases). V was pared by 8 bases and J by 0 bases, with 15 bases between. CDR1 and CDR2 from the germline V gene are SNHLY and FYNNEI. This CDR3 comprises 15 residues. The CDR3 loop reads CASRWKRTSTDTQYF. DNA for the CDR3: TGTGCCAGCCGCTGGAAGCGGACCAGCACAGATACGCAGTATTTT.

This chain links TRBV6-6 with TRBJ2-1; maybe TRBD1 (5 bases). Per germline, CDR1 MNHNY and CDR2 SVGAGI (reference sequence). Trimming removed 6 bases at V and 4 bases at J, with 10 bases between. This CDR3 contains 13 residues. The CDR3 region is CASSLQVYNEQFF. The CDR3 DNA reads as TGTGCCAGCAGCCTACAGGTGTACAATGAGCAGTTCTTC.

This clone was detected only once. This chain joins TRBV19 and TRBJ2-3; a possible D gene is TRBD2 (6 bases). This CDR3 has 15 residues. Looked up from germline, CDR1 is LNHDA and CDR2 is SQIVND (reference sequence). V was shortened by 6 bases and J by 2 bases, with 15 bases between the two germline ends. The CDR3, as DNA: TGTGCCAGTAGAAAAGGACTATCTCCCACAGATACGCAGTATTTT. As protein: CASRKGLSPTDTQYF.

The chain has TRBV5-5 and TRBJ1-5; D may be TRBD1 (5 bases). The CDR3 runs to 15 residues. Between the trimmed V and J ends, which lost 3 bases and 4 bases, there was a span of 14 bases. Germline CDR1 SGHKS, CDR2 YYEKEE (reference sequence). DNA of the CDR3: TGTGCCAGCAGCTCCTCTGACAGTAGAAATCAGCCCCAGCATTTT. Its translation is CASSSSDSRNQPQHF.

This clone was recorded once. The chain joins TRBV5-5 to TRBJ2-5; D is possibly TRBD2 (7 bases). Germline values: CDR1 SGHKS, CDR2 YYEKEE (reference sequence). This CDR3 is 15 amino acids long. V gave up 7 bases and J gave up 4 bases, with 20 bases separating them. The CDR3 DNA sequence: TGTGCCAGCTGTGGGGGAGGGGGGCCCGGAGAGACCCAGTACTTC. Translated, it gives CASCGGGGPGETQYF.

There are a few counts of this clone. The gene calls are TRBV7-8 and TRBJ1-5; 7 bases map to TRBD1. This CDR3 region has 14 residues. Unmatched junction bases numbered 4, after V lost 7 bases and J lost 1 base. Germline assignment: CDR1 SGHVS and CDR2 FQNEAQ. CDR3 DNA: TGTGCCAGCAAGGAGGGGGCAAGCAATCAGCCCCAGCATTTT. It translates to CASKEGASNQPQHF.

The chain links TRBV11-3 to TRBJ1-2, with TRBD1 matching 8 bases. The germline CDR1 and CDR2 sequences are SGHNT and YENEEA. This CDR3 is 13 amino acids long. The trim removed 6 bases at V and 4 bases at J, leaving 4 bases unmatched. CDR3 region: CASRQGQAYGYTF. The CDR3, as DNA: TGTGCCAGCAGACAGGGACAGGCCTATGGCTACACCTTC.

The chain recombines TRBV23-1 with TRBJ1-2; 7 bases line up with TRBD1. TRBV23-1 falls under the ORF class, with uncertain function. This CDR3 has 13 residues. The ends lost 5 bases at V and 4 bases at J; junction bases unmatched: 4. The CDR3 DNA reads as TGCGCCAGCAGTAGGGACAGATTCTATGGCTACACCTTC. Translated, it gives CASSRDRFYGYTF.

CDR3 in amino acids: CASSQEHQRGAGEYNEQFF. DNA for the CDR3: TGCGCCAGCAGCCAAGAACATCAAAGAGGGGCAGGGGAGTACAATGAGCAGTTCTTC. J is TRBJ2-1 and V is TRBV4-3; D possibly corresponds to TRBD1 (6 bases). CDR1 is LGHNA, CDR2 YSLEER, per germline. The V end lost 0 bases, the J end lost 4 bases, and 22 bases lay between the germline ends. This CDR3 spans 19 amino acids.

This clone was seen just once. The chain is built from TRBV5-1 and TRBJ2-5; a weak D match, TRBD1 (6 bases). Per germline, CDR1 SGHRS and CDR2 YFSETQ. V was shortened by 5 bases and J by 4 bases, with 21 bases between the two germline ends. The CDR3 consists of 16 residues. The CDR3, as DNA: TGCGCCAGCAGGAGGAGGTTTCAGGGGCGAGGAGAGACCCAGTACTTC. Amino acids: CASRRRFQGRGETQYF. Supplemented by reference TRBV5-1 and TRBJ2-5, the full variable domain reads KAGVTQTPRYLIKTRGQQVTLSCSPISGHRSVSWYQQTPGQGLQFLFEYFSETQRNKGNFPGRFSGRQFSNSRSEMNVSTLELGDSALYLCASRRRFQGRGETQYFGPGTRLLVL.

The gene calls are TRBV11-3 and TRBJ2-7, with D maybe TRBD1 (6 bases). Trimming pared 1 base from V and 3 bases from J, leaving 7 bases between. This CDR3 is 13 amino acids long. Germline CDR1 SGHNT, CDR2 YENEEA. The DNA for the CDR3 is TGTGCCAGCAGCTTAGGACAGGACTACGAGCAGTACTTC. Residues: CASSLGQDYEQYF.

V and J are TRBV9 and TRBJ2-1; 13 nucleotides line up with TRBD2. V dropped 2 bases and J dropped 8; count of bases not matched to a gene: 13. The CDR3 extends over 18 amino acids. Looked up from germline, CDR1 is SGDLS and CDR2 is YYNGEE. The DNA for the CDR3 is TGTGCCAGCAGCGTTACACGACTAGCGGGGGGCCAGGGGGATGAGCAGTTCTTC. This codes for CASSVTRLAGGQGDEQFF.

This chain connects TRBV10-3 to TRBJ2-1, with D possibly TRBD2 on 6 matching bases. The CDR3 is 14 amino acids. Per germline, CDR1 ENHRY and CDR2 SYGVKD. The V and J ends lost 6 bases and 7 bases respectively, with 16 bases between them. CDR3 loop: CAISRDSGLNEQFF. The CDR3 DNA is TGTGCCATCAGCCGGGACTCGGGGTTAAATGAGCAGTTCTTC.

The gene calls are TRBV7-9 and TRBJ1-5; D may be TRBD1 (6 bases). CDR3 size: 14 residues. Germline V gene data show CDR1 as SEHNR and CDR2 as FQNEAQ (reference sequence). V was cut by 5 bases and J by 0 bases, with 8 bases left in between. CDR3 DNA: TGTGCCAGCAGCACGGACAGTAGCAATCAGCCCCAGCATTTT. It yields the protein CASSTDSSNQPQHF.

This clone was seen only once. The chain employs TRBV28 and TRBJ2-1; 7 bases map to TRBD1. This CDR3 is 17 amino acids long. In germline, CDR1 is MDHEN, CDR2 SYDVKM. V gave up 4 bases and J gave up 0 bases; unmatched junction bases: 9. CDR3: CASSSVTGLGSYNEQFF. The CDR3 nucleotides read TGTGCCAGCAGTTCGGTGACAGGGCTAGGCTCCTACAATGAGCAGTTCTTC. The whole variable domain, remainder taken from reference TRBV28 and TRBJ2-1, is DVKVTQSSRYLVKRTGEKVFLECVQDMDHENMFWYRQDPGLGLRLIYFSYDVKMKEKGDIPEGYSVSREKKERFSLILESASTNQTSMYLCASSSVTGLGSYNEQFFGPGTRLTVL.

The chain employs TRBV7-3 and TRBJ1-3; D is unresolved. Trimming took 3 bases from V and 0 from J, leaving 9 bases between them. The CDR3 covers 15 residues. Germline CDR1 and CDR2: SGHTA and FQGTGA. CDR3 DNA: TGTGCCAGCAGCTTGAGGCAGAGCTCTGGAAACACCATATATTTT. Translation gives CASSLRQSSGNTIYF.

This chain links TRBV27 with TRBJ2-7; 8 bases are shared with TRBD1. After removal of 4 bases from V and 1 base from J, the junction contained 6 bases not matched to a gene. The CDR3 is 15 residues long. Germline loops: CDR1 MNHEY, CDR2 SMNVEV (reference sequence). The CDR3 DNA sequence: TGTGCCAGCAGTTCCCCGAGGACAGGGTCCTACGAGCAGTACTTC. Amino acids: CASSSPRTGSYEQYF.

The CDR3 here is CASSPPPRGGRNEQFF. The CDR3 DNA reads as TGTGCCAGTAGTCCTCCCCCGCGGGGGGGCAGGAATGAGCAGTTCTTC. This rearrangement joins TRBV19 to TRBJ2-1, with TRBD2 matching 9 bases. Germline lookup yields CDR1 LNHDA and CDR2 SQIVND (reference sequence). Trimming at V came to 5 bases and at J to 7 bases, leaving 12 bases not matched to a gene. The CDR3 length is 16 residues.

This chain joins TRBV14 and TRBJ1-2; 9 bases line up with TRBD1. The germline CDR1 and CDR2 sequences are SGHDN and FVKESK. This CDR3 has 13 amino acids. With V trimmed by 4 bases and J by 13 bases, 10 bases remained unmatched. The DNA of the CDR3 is TGTGCCAGCAGCCCTGGGACAGGGTTGAGGGGCACCTTC. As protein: CASSPGTGLRGTF.

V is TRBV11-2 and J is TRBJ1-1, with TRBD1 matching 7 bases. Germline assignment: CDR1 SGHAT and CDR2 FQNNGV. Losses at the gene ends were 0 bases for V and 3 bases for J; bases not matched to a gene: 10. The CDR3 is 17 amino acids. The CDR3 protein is CASSLDRGGATYTEAFF. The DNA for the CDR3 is TGTGCCAGCAGCTTAGATCGAGGGGGCGCGACTTACACTGAAGCTTTCTTT.